Detailed here is one T cell receptor (beta chain). The antigen is not known. From germline, CDR1 is SGHRS and CDR2 YFSETQ. This CDR3 contains 13 residues. Trimming cost V 2 bases and J 9 bases, with 13 bases left between them. This sample is part of a study of shared clonotypes between healthy human individuals. Study results and limitations: Naive subsets usually exceeded memory subsets in estimated richness. Sequencing depth was expected to affect clonotype sharing among donors.

Produced via immunoSEQ multiplex PCR; TCRdb's table is partial and in-frame only. The sample has about 2.4 million clones, 93% seen once. Material: naive CD4+ T cells from PBMCs. Subset of the sample: CD45RA+ positively selected. This chain connects TRBV5-1 to TRBJ2-3; D remains ambiguous. This TCR came from a man aged 18 to 30 in good health. Some clones in this sample may be carry-over from other donors' samples. The CDR3 sequence is CASSFGDPGTQYF. CDR3 bases: TGCGCCAGCAGCTTCGGAGATCCAGGAACGCAGTATTTT.